This TCR beta chain came from a study of breast tumors, draining lymph nodes, adjacent tissues. In this sample, this clonotype turned up many times. Per germline, CDR1 GTSNPN and CDR2 SVGIG (reference sequence). The V gene lost 0 bases and the J gene lost 3 bases, with 9 bases spanning the gap. The CDR3 length is 13 residues. Breast cancer patients provided tissue from their axillary draining lymph nodes. A single record per CDR3 protein comes from TCRdb applying MiXCR to the multiplex PCR reads. This table has some 150,000 distinct CDR3 sequences, around 20% appearing once. The V call is TRBV30, the J call TRBJ2-7; D gene ambiguous. Sequencing input: axillary lymph node tissue. This receptor was obtained from a female donor with breast cancer. Some clones in this sample may be carry-over from other donors' samples. In nucleotides, the CDR3 is TGTGCCTGGAGTGTAAGGCTTTACTACGAGCAGTACTTC. It translates to CAWSVRLYYEQYF. Looking up the rest from reference TRBV30 and TRBJ2-7 gives the full variable domain: SQTIHQWPATLVQPVGSPLSLECTVEGTSNPNLYWYRQAAGRGLQLLFYSVGIGQISSEVPQNLSASRPQDRQFILSSKKLLLSDSGFYLCAWSVRLYYEQYFGPGTRLTVT.